The clone carrying this T cell receptor beta chain was counted once. No antigen is known for it. The junction shows a germline mismatch at one end, possibly a read error. These data are taken from a study of CD8+CD57+ T cells in acquired aplastic anemia. Study-level information: When averaged, DNA from sorted CD4+ and CD8+ cells came to 2.5 to 3.5 ug. CD4+ cell libraries from healthy donors averaged approximately 9.9 million reads.

Germline V CDR1 and CDR2: ENHRY, SYGVKD. CDR3 length equals 15 residues. Template material for TCR beta VDJ and CDR3 profiling consisted of genomic DNA. TCRdb reprocessed the reads with MiXCR, giving one entry per CDR3 protein. The sample shows fewer than 70,000 distinct CDR3 sequences, approximately 54% of them seen only once. Regarding the study as a whole: Patients showed no significant difference from controls in CD8+ Simpson's diversity. There were some 27 CD8+ CDR3 sequences that occurred in both patients and controls.

This clonotype was obtained from a human donor in good health, serving as a control. The chain links TRBV10-3 to TRBJ2-5; 8 bases are a match to TRBD1. The sample comprised sorted CD4+, CD8+, or CD8+CD57+ T cells (not recorded which) from PBMCs. CDR3 sequence reads: CATSDLGQGGQTQYF. The CDR3 DNA follows: TGTGCCACCAGTGATCTAGGACAGGGTGGGCAGACCCAGTACTTC.